These 10 T cell receptor beta chains came from one sample sequenced in a study of T cell responses to AZD1222 COVID-19 vaccine. TCRdb keeps only in-frame clones here, not all; method: immunoSEQ multiplex PCR. The repertoire holds more than 70,000 clones, with 87% as singletons. This sample comprised peripheral blood, obtained on day 0 of AZD1222 vaccination. Receptor source: an adult in good health.

J is TRBJ1-2 and V is TRBV10-3; 9 bases are a match to TRBD1. The V segment lost 4 bases and the J segment 5 bases; nucleotides outside the gene matches: 2. CDR3 length: 13 residues. Germline-derived CDR1 and CDR2 are ENHRY and SYGVKD. The CDR3 DNA sequence: TGTGCCATCAGTGGAGGGACAGGGTATGGCTACACCTTC. This translates into CAISGGTGYGYTF.

This rearrangement joins TRBV19 to TRBJ1-5; D is possibly TRBD1 (5 bases). V dropped 7 bases and J dropped 5 bases, with 18 bases sitting between them. This CDR3 contains 15 residues. CDR1 is LNHDA, CDR2 SQIVND, per germline (reference sequence). This CDR3 reads CASKQSRDGYQPQHF. The DNA for the CDR3 is TGTGCCAGTAAACAATCCCGGGACGGATATCAGCCCCAGCATTTT.

This chain connects TRBV27 to TRBJ2-1; tentative D call: TRBD2 (6 bases). Germline V CDR1 and CDR2: MNHEY, SMNVEV (reference sequence). This CDR3 spans 15 amino acids. V was trimmed by 2 bases and J by 6 bases, leaving 14 bases between them. The CDR3 nucleotides are TGTGCCAGCAGTTTAATAGCGGCATCTTTCAATGAGCAGTTCTTC. Residues: CASSLIAASFNEQFF.

The chain recombines TRBV30 with TRBJ2-1; 9 bases are shared with TRBD2. With V trimmed by 0 bases and J by 8 bases, 8 bases remained unmatched. CDR1 is GTSNPN, CDR2 SVGIG, per germline (reference sequence). The CDR3 is 15 amino acids. DNA of the CDR3: TGTGCCTGGAGTGTGGGTAGCGGGAGTTTATATGAGCAGTTCTTC. It yields the protein CAWSVGSGSLYEQFF.

The chain is built from TRBV3-1 (or the pseudogene TRBV3-2) and TRBJ2-3; 12 bases align to TRBD2. V lost 1 base and J lost 6; bases outside the gene matches: 11. Germline assignment: CDR1 LGHDT and CDR2 YNNKEL (reference sequence). The CDR3 is 18 amino acids. The CDR3 sequence is CASSQVGLAGGGGDTQYF. Here the CDR3 DNA reads TGTGCCAGCAGCCAAGTTGGGCTAGCGGGAGGGGGAGGGGATACGCAGTATTTT.

This clone occurred once. V usage is TRBV28 and J usage is TRBJ2-2; TRBD2 matches at 9 bases. CDR1 and CDR2 (germline): MDHEN, SYDVKM. The CDR3 length is 16 residues. V lost 2 bases to trimming and J lost 2 bases; unmatched junction nucleotides: 3. For the CDR3, the DNA is TGTGCCAGCAGTTTAGCTAGCGGGGTAAACACCGGGGAGCTGTTTTTT. This gives the protein CASSLASGVNTGELFF.

J is TRBJ1-5 and V is TRBV2, with D unclear. Germline V lookup: CDR1 SNHLY, CDR2 FYNNEI. The CDR3 has 16 residues. V dropped 2 bases and J dropped 1 base, with 12 bases sitting between them. DNA for the CDR3: TGTGCCAGCAGTGAAATAGCTAGCGCCAGCAATCAGCCCCAGCATTTT. Its translation: CASSEIASASNQPQHF.

The chain recombines TRBV28 with TRBJ1-1, with TRBD1 identical over 10 bases. V was pared by 5 bases and J by 5 bases, with 11 bases of the junction left unmatched. The CDR3 length is 16 residues. The germline CDR1 and CDR2 sequences are MDHEN and SYDVKM. The CDR3 here is CASSLFLGTGETEAFF. The CDR3 DNA sequence: TGTGCCAGCAGTCTTTTCCTCGGGACAGGGGAGACTGAAGCTTTCTTT.

V and J are TRBV7-2 and TRBJ2-3; 9 nucleotides agree with TRBD1. The CDR3 spans 16 residues. With 3 bases clipped from V and 3 bases from J, the junction kept 7 bases outside the gene matches. Per the germline V gene, CDR1 is SGHTA and CDR2 is FQGNSA. The CDR3 spells CASSLGTGLRTDTQYF. The CDR3 bases are TGTGCCAGCAGCTTGGGGACAGGGCTAAGGACAGATACGCAGTATTTT.

V is TRBV12-3 or TRBV12-4 and J is TRBJ1-1; 9 bases map to TRBD1. The CDR3 has 12 residues. J was trimmed by 9 bases and V by 6 bases; bases with no gene match: 5. DNA of the CDR3: TGTGCCAGCAGATCCGGACAGGGGAAAGCTTTCTTT. Its protein is CASRSGQGKAFF.